The rows below give T cell receptor beta chains drawn from one sample of a study of cytomegalovirus exposure and HLA in healthy donors. Sequencing was performed with immunoSEQ multiplex PCR; in TCRdb, only in-frame clones are kept and a portion is missing. The sample lists 150,000 to 200,000 clones, more than 70% seen once, with around 0.24% in the top ten. Source material: PBMCs. These receptors came from a boy aged 5-17 years in good health and CMV-seronegative. The CDR3 runs from the conserved cysteine through the conserved F or W. A D gene is named only where the DNA matches it firmly. Part of the rows lack a size; the others show once, few, many or a class for expanded clones.

clone_size j_call v_call d_call cdr3_nt cdr3_aa
once TRBJ2-3 TRBV7-3 TRBD2 TGTGCCAGCAGCTTAGGGGGGACTAGTTTGGGCACAGATACGCAGTATTTT CASSLGGTSLGTDTQYF
NA TRBJ2-5 TRBV18 TRBD1 TGTGCCAGCTCACCGGACAGGGAAGAGACCCAGTACTTC CASSPDREETQYF
NA TRBJ2-5 TRBV28 TRBD2 TGTGCCAGCAGGGGGACTAGCGTCAAGGTCGCGTACTTC CASRGTSVKVAYF
NA TRBJ2-7 TRBV6-5 NA TGTGCCAGCAGCCTAGCGCGGAGCTCCTACGAGCAGTACTTC CASSLARSSYEQYF
NA TRBJ2-7 TRBV10-3 TRBD2 TGTGGGAGCGGAGGACTAGCGGGCAGTGAGCAGTACTTC CGSGGLAGSEQYF
NA TRBJ1-1 TRBV29-1 NA TGCAGCGTTGAACACAGAATGTCGAACACTGAAGCTTTCTTT CSVEHRMSNTEAFF
NA TRBJ1-3 TRBV5-1 NA TGCGCCAGCAGCTTGGACGGCTCTGGAAACACCATATATTTT CASSLDGSGNTIYF
NA TRBJ2-7 TRBV7-9 TRBD1 TGTGCCAGCAGCCCCGGACAGGGGAGTTTGTACGAGCAGTACTTC CASSPGQGSLYEQYF
once TRBJ2-1 TRBV29-1 NA TGCAGCGTTGATATCAAACAACAGGGTTCGGGTGAGCAGTTCTTC CSVDIKQQGSGEQFF
NA TRBJ2-7 TRBV13 NA TGTGCCAGCAGCCAACCGGGGGTCTCCTACGAGCAGTACTTC CASSQPGVSYEQYF
once TRBJ2-1 TRBV9 NA TGTGCCAGCAGCACCGGACAGTACAATGAGCAGTTCTTC CASSTGQYNEQFF
NA TRBJ2-7 TRBV4-1 TRBD2 TGCGCCAGCAGCCAAGAGTTGGCTAGCGGGGGGTACGAGCAGTACTTC CASSQELASGGYEQYF
NA TRBJ1-2 TRBV15 NA TGTGCCACCAGCAGAGGGACGCGGGACTATGGCTACACCTTC CATSRGTRDYGYTF
NA TRBJ1-4 TRBV6-6 NA TGTGCCAGCAGGGACAGTACACATGAAAAACTGTTTTTT CASRDSTHEKLFF
NA TRBJ2-7 TRBV19 NA TGTGCCAGTAGTATAGAGGCTTCGAGGATATCCGAGCAGTACTTC CASSIEASRISEQYF
NA TRBJ1-6 TRBV10-1 NA TGCGCCAGCTCCCCTGGAGGTTGGAATTCACCCCTCCACTTT CASSPGGWNSPLHF
once TRBJ2-3 TRBV30 NA TGTGCCTGGACACGCCAGGGGCGGGCAGATACGCAGTATTTT CAWTRQGRADTQYF
NA TRBJ2-3 TRBV7-3 TRBD2 TGTGCCAGCAGCTTGAGTGCGACTAGCGGGCTAGATACGCAGTATTTT CASSLSATSGLDTQYF
once TRBJ2-5 TRBV6-5 NA TGTGCCAGCGGGGGGGAGACCCAGTACTTC CASGGETQYF
once TRBJ2-1 TRBV4-3 NA TGCGCCAGCAGCCAGGGGGCGGGTAGCTCCTACAATGAGCAGTTCTTC CASSQGAGSSYNEQFF
NA TRBJ1-5 TRBV2 NA TGTGCCAGCAGTGTGAGGACAGTTAGCAATCAGCCCCAGCATTTT CASSVRTVSNQPQHF
once TRBJ1-1 TRBV10-1 TRBD1 TGCGCCAGCAGTGAGGTCCCTTTTCCGGGACAGGGGGCTGAAGCTTTCTTT CASSEVPFPGQGAEAFF
NA TRBJ2-2 TRBV19 TRBD2 TGTGCCAGTACTCTCGGGGGGAACCTCGCCGGGGAGCTGTTTTTT CASTLGGNLAGELFF
NA TRBJ1-2 TRBV7-8 NA TGTGCCAGCAGCTTACGACAGAACTATGGCTACACCTTC CASSLRQNYGYTF
few TRBJ1-1 TRBV7-8 NA TGTGCCAGCAGCTACATGACAGGACCCAACACTGAAGCTTTCTTT CASSYMTGPNTEAFF
NA TRBJ1-1 TRBV5-1 NA TGCGCCAGCAGCTCGGCGCTGGCGGGGTGGGGCACTGAAGCTTTCTTT CASSSALAGWGTEAFF
once TRBJ1-1 TRBV7-9 NA TGTGCCAGCAGCTTAGGCAAGCTAGGGGAGGCTCGGGCTTACGGTGAAGCTTTCTTT CASSLGKLGEARAYGEAFF
NA TRBJ2-3 TRBV7-3 NA TGTGCCAGCAGCTTAGAAGGTGGGGCCAGCGATACGCAGTATTTT CASSLEGGASDTQYF
NA TRBJ2-5 TRBV27 TRBD2 TGTGCCAGCAGTTTATTCGGGGGGCAAGAGACCCAGTACTTC CASSLFGGQETQYF
NA TRBJ1-4 TRBV4-1 NA TGCGCCAGCAGCCAAGATGGGGGGGGGTTGGCTGAAAAACTGTTTTTT CASSQDGGGLAEKLFF
NA TRBJ2-1 TRBV7-9 TRBD2 TGTGCCAGCAGCTTAGGTACAGCGGGAGCCTACAATGAGCAGTTCTTC CASSLGTAGAYNEQFF
once TRBJ2-7 TRBV5-1 TRBD1 TGCGCCAGCAGCCGAGGTGGGACAGTCCCCTACGAGCAGTACTTC CASSRGGTVPYEQYF
once TRBJ1-1 TRBV2 NA TGTGCCAGCAGTCCTCGGGGTGTCACTGAAGCTTTCTTT CASSPRGVTEAFF
NA TRBJ2-4 TRBV5-4 NA TGTGCCAGCAGCTTTGGACTAGCCAAAAACATTCAGTACTTC CASSFGLAKNIQYF
once TRBJ1-1 TRBV6-5 NA TGTGCCAGCAGTTACATCGCCAGAACTGAAGCTTTCTTT CASSYIARTEAFF
NA TRBJ1-2 TRBV4-1 NA TGCGCCAGCAGCCAAGAATGGCAGGGTCGAGGCTACACCTTC CASSQEWQGRGYTF
NA TRBJ1-1 TRBV6-5 TRBD1 TGTGCCAGCAGTTACTACGCCGGGACAGTGAACACTGAAGCTTTCTTT CASSYYAGTVNTEAFF
NA TRBJ2-5 TRBV5-1 NA TGCGCCAGCAGCTTGAGCTTGGCAGGGTTTCAAGAGACCCAGTACTTC CASSLSLAGFQETQYF
NA TRBJ2-7 TRBV7-2 NA TGTGCCAGCAGCTCCGGGAATACCTACGAGCAGTACTTC CASSSGNTYEQYF
NA TRBJ1-2 TRBV5-1 NA TGCGCCAGCAGCATTGGAAGGGGCGATGGCTACACCTTC CASSIGRGDGYTF
few TRBJ1-4 TRBV6-1 NA TGTGCCAGCAGTGAAGCGGCAGGGAATGAAAAACTGTTTTTT CASSEAAGNEKLFF
few TRBJ2-7 TRBV7-9 TRBD1 TGTGCCAGCAGCCCTAGGACAGGGGTAATCTACGAGCAGTACTTC CASSPRTGVIYEQYF
few TRBJ2-7 TRBV28 TRBD1 TGTGCCAGCAGCCTGGGATTGGACAGGCGCTCCTACGAGCAGTACTTC CASSLGLDRRSYEQYF
NA TRBJ1-1 TRBV9 NA TGTGCCAGCAGCGATCAGGCGTGGGGGGGGGAAGCTTTCTTT CASSDQAWGGEAFF
NA TRBJ1-2 TRBV15 NA TGTGCCACCAGCAGAGATCGGGCGGGGGGCGGCGGCTACACCTTC CATSRDRAGGGGYTF
once TRBJ2-2 TRBV6-6 NA TGTGCCAGCAGACTTAACACCGGGGAGCTGTTTTTT CASRLNTGELFF
NA TRBJ2-1 TRBV5-6 NA TGTGCCAGCAGCTTGGAACCCCCGGGGAGCTACAATGAGCAGTTCTTC CASSLEPPGSYNEQFF
NA TRBJ2-5 TRBV5-1 NA TGCGCCAGCAGCTTGGGTAGGCGGGAGACCCAGTACTTC CASSLGRRETQYF
NA TRBJ2-3 TRBV5-1 TRBD2 TGCGCCAGCAGCTGGCGACTAGCGGATAACACAGATACGCAGTATTTT CASSWRLADNTDTQYF
NA TRBJ2-7 TRBV6-1 NA TGTGCCAGCAGTGAAGGGGGCCTAAGGCGGTACGAGCAGTACTTC CASSEGGLRRYEQYF
NA TRBJ1-1 TRBV25-1 NA TGTGCCAGCAGGTGGGGGGGAATGGTAGGAACTGAAGCTTTCTTT CASRWGGMVGTEAFF
NA TRBJ2-3 TRBV12-5 NA TGTGCTAGTGGTTATGGGTTATCGCGGCGGGCTGGCACAGATACGCAGTATTTT CASGYGLSRRAGTDTQYF
few TRBJ1-3 TRBV10-3 NA TGTGCCATCAAGAAAACAGGGTCTGGAAACACCATATATTTT CAIKKTGSGNTIYF
NA TRBJ2-7 TRBV7-6 TRBD2 TGTGCCAGCAGCTTTCTCCCACCAAGCGGGGGACTCGGAAGCGAGCAGTACTTC CASSFLPPSGGLGSEQYF
NA TRBJ2-7 TRBV6-1 NA TGTGCCAGCTCTCGGACAGTCCCCTACGAGCAGTACTTC CASSRTVPYEQYF
NA TRBJ2-7 TRBV7-8 NA TGTGCCAGCAGCACCCGGACACCCTACGAGCAGTACTTC CASSTRTPYEQYF
NA TRBJ2-1 TRBV10-3 NA TGTGCCATCAGTGTACGGGCCGGGGGATATTACAATGAGCAGTTCTTC CAISVRAGGYYNEQFF
NA TRBJ2-7 TRBV29-1 TRBD1 TGCAGCGTTGAAGTTCGGGACAGGGGGCACGAGCAGTACTTC CSVEVRDRGHEQYF